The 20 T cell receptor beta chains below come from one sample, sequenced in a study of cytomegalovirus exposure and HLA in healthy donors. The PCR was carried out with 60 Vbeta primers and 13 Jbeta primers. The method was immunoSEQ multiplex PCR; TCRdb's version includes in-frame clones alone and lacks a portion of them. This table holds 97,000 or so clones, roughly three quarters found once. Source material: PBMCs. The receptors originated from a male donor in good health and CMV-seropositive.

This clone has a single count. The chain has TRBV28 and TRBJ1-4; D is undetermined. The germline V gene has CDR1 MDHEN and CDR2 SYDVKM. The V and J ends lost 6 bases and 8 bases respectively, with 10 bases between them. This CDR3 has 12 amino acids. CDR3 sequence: CASREPPEKLFF. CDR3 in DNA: TGTGCCAGCAGGGAGCCCCCGGAAAAACTGTTTTTT.

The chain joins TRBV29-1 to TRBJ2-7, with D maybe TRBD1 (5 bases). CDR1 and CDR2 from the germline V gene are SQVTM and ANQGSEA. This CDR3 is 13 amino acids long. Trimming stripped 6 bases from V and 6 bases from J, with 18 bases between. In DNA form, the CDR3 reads TGCAGCGTAGTGACCCAAGGGGCCGGCGAGCAGTACTTC. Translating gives CSVVTQGAGEQYF.

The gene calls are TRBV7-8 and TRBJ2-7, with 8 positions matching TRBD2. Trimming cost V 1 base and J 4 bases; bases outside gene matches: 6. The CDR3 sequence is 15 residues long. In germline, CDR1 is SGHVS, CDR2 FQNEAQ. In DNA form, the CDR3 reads TGTGCCAGCAGCTTAGAAACGGGAGGGCATTACGAGCAGTACTTC. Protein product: CASSLETGGHYEQYF.

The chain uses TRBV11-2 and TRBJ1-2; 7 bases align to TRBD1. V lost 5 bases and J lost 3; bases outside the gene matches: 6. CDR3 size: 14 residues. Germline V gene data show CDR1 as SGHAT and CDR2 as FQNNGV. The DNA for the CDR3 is TGTGCCAGCAGCCCTAATACAGGGGACTATGGCTACACCTTC. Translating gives CASSPNTGDYGYTF.

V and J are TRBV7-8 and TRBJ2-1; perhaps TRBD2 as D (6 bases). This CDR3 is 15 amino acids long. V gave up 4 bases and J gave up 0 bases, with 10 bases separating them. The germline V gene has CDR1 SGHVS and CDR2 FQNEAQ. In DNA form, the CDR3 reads TGTGCCAGCAGCTCTCGGGACTCCTCCTACAATGAGCAGTTCTTC. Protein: CASSSRDSSYNEQFF.

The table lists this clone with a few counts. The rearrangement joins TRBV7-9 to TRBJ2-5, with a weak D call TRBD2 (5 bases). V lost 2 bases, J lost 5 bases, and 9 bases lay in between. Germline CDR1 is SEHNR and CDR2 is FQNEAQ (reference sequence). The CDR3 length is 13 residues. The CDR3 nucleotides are TGTGCCAGCAGCTTATGGGCGGGTGAGACCCAGTACTTC. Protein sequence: CASSLWAGETQYF. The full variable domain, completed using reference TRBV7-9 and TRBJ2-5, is DTGVSQNPRHKITKRGQNVTFRCDPISEHNRLYWYRQTLGQGPEFLTYFQNEAQLEKSRLLSDRFSAERPKGSFSTLEIQRTEQGDSAMYLCASSLWAGETQYFGPGTRLLVL.

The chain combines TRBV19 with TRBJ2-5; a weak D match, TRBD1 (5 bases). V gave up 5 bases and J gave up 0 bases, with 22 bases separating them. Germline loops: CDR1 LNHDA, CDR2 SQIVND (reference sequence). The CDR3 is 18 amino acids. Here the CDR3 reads CASSPPPPDTRYQETQYF. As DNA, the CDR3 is TGTGCCAGTAGTCCTCCGCCCCCGGACACGCGGTACCAAGAGACCCAGTACTTC.

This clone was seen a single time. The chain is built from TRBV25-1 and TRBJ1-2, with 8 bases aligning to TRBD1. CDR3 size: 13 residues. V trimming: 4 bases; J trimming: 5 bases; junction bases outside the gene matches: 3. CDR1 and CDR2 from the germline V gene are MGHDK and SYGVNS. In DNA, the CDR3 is TGTGCCAGCAGTGCCGGACAGGGATATGGCTACACCTTC. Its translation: CASSAGQGYGYTF.

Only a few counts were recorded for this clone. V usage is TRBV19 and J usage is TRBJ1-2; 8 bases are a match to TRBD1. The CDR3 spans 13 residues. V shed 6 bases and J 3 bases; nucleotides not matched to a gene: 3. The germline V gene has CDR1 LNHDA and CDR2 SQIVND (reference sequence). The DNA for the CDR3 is TGTGCCAGTAGACTGACAGGGGACTATGGCTACACCTTC. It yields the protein CASRLTGDYGYTF.

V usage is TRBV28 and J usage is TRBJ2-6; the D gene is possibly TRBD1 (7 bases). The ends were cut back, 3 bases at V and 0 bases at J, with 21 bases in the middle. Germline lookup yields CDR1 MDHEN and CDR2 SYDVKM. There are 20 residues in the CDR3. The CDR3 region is CASSFIVGSGGFSGANVLTF. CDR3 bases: TGTGCCAGCAGTTTCATTGTCGGGTCAGGGGGGTTCTCTGGGGCCAACGTCCTGACTTTC.

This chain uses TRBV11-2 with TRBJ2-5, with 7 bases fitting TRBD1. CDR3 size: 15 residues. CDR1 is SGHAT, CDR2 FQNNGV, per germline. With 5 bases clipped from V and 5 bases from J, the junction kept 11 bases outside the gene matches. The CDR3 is CASSIRQGPTETQYF. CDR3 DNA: TGTGCCAGCAGCATTAGACAGGGACCGACGGAGACCCAGTACTTC.

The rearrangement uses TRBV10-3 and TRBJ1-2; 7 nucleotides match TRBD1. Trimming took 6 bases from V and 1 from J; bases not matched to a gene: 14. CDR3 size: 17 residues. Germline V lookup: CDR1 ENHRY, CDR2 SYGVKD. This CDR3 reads CAISGPLQDRINYGYTF. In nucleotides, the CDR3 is TGTGCCATCAGCGGACCCCTCCAGGACAGGATTAACTATGGCTACACCTTC.

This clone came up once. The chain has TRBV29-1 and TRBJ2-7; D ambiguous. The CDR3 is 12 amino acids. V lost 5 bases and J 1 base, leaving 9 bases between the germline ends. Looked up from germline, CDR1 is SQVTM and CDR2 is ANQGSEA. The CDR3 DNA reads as TGCAGCGTTTTAGCTGCTTCCTACGAGCAGTACTTC. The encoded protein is CSVLAASYEQYF.

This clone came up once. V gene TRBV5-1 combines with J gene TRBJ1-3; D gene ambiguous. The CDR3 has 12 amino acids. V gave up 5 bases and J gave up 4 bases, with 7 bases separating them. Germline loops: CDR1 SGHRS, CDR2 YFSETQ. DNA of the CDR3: TGCGCCAGCAGAAGGGAGGGAAACACCATATATTTT. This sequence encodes CASRREGNTIYF.

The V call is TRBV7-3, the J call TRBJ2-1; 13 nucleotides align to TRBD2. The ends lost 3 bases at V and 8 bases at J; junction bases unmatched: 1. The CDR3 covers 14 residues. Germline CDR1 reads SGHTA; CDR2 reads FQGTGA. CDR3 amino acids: CASSFGLAGDEQFF. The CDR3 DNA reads TGTGCCAGCAGCTTTGGACTAGCGGGAGATGAGCAGTTCTTC.

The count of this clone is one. CDR3 sequence (DNA): TGTGCCAGCAGTACCGACAGGGGAGGCCGAGAGACCCAGTACTTC. This codes for CASSTDRGGRETQYF. The chain combines TRBV28 with TRBJ2-5; 8 bases agree with TRBD1. Germline CDR1 and CDR2: MDHEN and SYDVKM. The ends lost 5 bases at V and 4 bases at J; junction bases unmatched: 9. CDR3 length: 15 residues.

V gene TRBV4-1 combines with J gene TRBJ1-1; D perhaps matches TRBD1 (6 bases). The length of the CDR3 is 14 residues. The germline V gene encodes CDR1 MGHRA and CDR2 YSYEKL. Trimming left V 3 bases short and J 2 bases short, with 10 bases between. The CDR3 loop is CASSHLRGNTEAFF. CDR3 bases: TGCGCCAGCAGCCACCTCAGGGGAAACACTGAAGCTTTCTTT.

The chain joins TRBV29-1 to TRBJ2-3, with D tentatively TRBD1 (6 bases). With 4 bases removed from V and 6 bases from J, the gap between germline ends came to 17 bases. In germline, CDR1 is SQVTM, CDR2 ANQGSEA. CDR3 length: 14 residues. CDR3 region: CSVGGQTPGDTQYF. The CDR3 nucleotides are TGCAGCGTTGGGGGGCAGACCCCCGGGGATACGCAGTATTTT.

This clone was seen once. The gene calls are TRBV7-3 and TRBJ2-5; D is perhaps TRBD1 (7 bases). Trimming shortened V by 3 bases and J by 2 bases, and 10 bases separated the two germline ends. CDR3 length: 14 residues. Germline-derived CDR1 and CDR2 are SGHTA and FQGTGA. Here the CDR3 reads CASSLQGGQETQYF. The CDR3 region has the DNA TGTGCCAGCAGCTTGCAGGGGGGACAAGAGACCCAGTACTTC. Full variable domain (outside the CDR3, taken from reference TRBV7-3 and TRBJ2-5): GAGVSQTPSNKVTEKGKYVELRCDPISGHTALYWYRQSLGQGPEFLIYFQGTGAADDSGLPNDRFFAVRPEGSVSTLKIQRTERGDSAVYLCASSLQGGQETQYFGPGTRLLVL.

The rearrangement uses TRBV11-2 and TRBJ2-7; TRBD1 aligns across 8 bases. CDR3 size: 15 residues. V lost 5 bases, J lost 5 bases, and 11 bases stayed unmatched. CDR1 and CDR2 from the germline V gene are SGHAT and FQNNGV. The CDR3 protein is CASSPQGAGGDEQYF. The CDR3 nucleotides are TGTGCCAGCAGCCCCCAAGGGGCAGGGGGCGACGAGCAGTACTTC.